This T cell receptor beta chain is from a study of blood T cells in healthy people across ages. Study-level findings and limits: Long-lived donors carried more naive CD4+ cells and greater diversity than aged donors. Older individuals had lower TCR beta diversity per million T cells (the decline was roughly linear).

This clonotype has only a few counts. The antigen is unknown. For every donor, a draw yielded ten milliliters of peripheral blood. With a J-beta primer mix and a sample-barcoded 5' primer, a second PCR ran about 7 to 11 cycles. CDR3-containing paired-end reads numbered at least 3 million in each sample. TCRdb re-derived calls from the 5' RACE reads in MiXCR, one entry per CDR3 protein. This table holds fewer than 1.5 million distinct CDR3 sequences, about 40% found once. Sequenced input: blood. The clonotype was recovered from a woman younger than 35 in good health.

CDR3 loop: CSVVQGGHYGYTF. DNA of the CDR3: TGCAGCGTTGTACAGGGGGGTCACTATGGCTACACCTTC. The chain combines TRBV29-1 with TRBJ1-2, with 8 bases lining up with TRBD1. The V gene end was trimmed by 4 bases and the J gene end by 3 bases; junction bases not matched to a gene: 4. CDR3 length: 13 residues. The V gene's germline CDR1 is SQVTM and CDR2 ANQGSEA. Full variable domain (remainder filled in from reference TRBV29-1 and TRBJ1-2): SAVISQKPSRDICQRGTSLTIQCQVDSQVTMMFWYRQQPGQSLTLIATANQGSEATYESGFVIDKFPISRPNLTFSTLTVSNMSPEDSSIYLCSVVQGGHYGYTFGSGTRLTVV.